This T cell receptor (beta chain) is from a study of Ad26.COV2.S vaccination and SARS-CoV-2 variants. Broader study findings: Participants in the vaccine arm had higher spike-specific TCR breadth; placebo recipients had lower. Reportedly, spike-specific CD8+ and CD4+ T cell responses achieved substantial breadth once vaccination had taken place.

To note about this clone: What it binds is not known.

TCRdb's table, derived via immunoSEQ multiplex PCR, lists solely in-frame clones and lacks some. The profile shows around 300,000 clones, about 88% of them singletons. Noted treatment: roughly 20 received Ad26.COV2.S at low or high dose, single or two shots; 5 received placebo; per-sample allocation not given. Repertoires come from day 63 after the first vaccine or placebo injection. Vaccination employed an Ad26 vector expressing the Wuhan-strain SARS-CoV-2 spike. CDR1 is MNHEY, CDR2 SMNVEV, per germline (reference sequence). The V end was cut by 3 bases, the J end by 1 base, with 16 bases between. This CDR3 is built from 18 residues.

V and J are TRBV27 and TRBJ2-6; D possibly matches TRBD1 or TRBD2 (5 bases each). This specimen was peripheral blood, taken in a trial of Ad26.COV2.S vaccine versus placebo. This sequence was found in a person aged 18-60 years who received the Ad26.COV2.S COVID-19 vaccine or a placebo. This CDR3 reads CASSFLGVGSSGANVLTF. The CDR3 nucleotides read TGTGCCAGCAGTTTTCTGGGGGTAGGGTCTTCTGGGGCCAACGTCCTGACTTTC.